This T cell receptor (beta chain) was sequenced during a study of regulatory T cells in long-lasting Graves disease. Study results and caveats: Persistent Graves' patients showed less TCR diversity than newly diagnosed patients showed.

Per the germline V gene, CDR1 is SQVTM and CDR2 is ANQGSEA. CDR3 length: 15 amino acids. V trimming: 4 bases; J trimming: 7 bases; junction bases outside the gene matches: 6. This clonotype turned up a few times. Its matching antigen is unknown. Time point specified: persistent/refractory GD, antithyroid drugs over 5 years with positive TRAb. With RNA extracted from PBMCs as input, the TCR library was made. An endocrinology department in Xi'an, China, supplied the patients. CDR3 regions were amplified by Arm-PCR using iRepertoire HTBI primers to build TCR beta libraries. TCRdb fed the multiplex PCR reads into MiXCR, producing one record per CDR3 protein. The sample lists a few hundred thousand distinct CDR3 sequences, roughly 24% occurring once.

The clonotype originates from a woman aged 35 to 49 with Graves disease. The V call is TRBV29-1, the J call TRBJ2-2, with 13 bases fitting TRBD2. Sequenced material: peripheral blood mononuclear cells (PBMCs), taken when the disease was refractory, from a patient treated with antithyroid drugs. CDR3 DNA: TGCAGCGTTGCTGGACTAGCGGGAGTCGGCGGGGAGCTGTTTTTT. The encoded protein is CSVAGLAGVGGELFF.